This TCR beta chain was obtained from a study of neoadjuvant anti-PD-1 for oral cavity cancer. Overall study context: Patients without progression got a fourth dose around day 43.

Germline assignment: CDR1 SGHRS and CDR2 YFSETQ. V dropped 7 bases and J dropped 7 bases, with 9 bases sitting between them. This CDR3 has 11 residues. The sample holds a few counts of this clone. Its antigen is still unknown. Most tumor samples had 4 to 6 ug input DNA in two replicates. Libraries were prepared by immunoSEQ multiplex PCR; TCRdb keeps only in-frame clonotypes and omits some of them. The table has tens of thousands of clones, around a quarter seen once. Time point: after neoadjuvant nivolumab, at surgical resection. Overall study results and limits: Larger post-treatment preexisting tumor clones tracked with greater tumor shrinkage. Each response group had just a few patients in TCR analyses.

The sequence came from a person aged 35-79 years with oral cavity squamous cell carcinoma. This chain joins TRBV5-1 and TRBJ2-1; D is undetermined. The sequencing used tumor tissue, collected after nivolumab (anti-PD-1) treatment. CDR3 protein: CASGVANEQFF. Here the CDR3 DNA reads TGCGCCAGCGGAGTGGCTAATGAGCAGTTCTTC.